These 16 T cell receptor beta chains were sequenced from one sample in a study of CD8 T cells in Susac syndrome. The RNA, roughly 0.5 to 1 ug, was put through reverse transcription using random hexamers. TCRdb passed the immunoSEQ multiplex PCR reads through MiXCR, listing each CDR3 protein once. The table records 250,000 to 350,000 distinct CDR3 sequences, roughly nine tenths of them present only once. Material: CD4+ T cells from PBMCs. Every receptor here comes from a human donor with multiple sclerosis.

The chain carries TRBV10-3 and TRBJ2-5; 9 bases align to TRBD1. Germline lookup yields CDR1 ENHRY and CDR2 SYGVKD. The CDR3 has 16 amino acids. After removal of 2 bases from V and 1 base from J, the junction contained 5 bases not matched to a gene. CDR3 DNA sequence: TGTGCCATCAGTGAGGGGACAGGGAGCCTCCAAGAGACCCAGTACTTC. The encoded protein is CAISEGTGSLQETQYF.

CDR3: CASSFWAVVNEQFF. In DNA, the CDR3 is TGTGCCAGCAGTTTTTGGGCAGTAGTAAATGAGCAGTTCTTC. The J gene is TRBJ2-1, the V gene TRBV12-3 or TRBV12-4; D call uncertain. CDR3 size: 14 residues. Trimming took 3 bases from V and 7 from J, leaving 13 bases between them.

The V gene is TRBV9, the J gene TRBJ2-1, with D tentatively TRBD2 (6 bases). V gave up 0 bases and J gave up 6 bases, with 16 bases separating them. The length of the CDR3 is 16 residues. CDR1 is SGDLS, CDR2 YYNGEE, per germline. The CDR3, as DNA: TGTGCCAGCAGCGTAGGCGGCCGGGGGACCCTCAATGAGCAGTTCTTC. Its translation is CASSVGGRGTLNEQFF.

The chain has TRBV6-1 and TRBJ2-7, with D possibly TRBD2 on 6 matching bases. Germline CDR1 MNHNS, CDR2 SASEGT. V shed 6 bases and J shed 2 bases, with 11 bases lying between them. The CDR3 runs to 13 residues. CDR3 coding DNA: TGTGCCAGCAGGTCTGGAGGGACCTACGAGCAGTACTTC. It is translated as CASRSGGTYEQYF.

The chain links TRBV4-1 to TRBJ2-3; D is perhaps TRBD1 or TRBD2 (5 bases each). The CDR3 contains 15 residues. Germline V gene sequence: CDR1 MGHRA, CDR2 YSYEKL. V lost 1 base and J lost 7, with 15 bases in between. The DNA for the CDR3 is TGCGCCAGCAGCCAAGCCGAGTCGAGGGGATATACGCAGTATTTT. Its translation is CASSQAESRGYTQYF.

The sample holds a few counts of this clonotype. This rearrangement joins TRBV6-6 to TRBJ2-1, with 7 bases lining up with TRBD2. The CDR3 consists of 15 residues. J gave up 3 bases and V 6 bases, and 8 bases lay outside the gene matches. The V gene's germline CDR1 is MNHNY and CDR2 SVGAGI (reference sequence). CDR3 coding DNA: TGTGCCAGCAGCCCTGAGGGCGGGGGCTACAATGAGCAGTTCTTC. The encoded protein is CASSPEGGGYNEQFF.

This chain uses TRBV6-1 with TRBJ1-1; perhaps TRBD1 as D (6 bases). V was clipped by 8 bases and J by 1 base, with 11 bases between them. Looked up from germline, CDR1 is MNHNS and CDR2 is SASEGT. CDR3 length equals 13 residues. Here the CDR3 DNA reads TGTGCCAGCCCAGGGACACAGAACACTGAAGCTTTCTTT. This gives the protein CASPGTQNTEAFF.

CDR3 protein: CSARERSGSGTQYF. The CDR3 DNA is TGCAGTGCTAGGGAGAGGAGCGGCTCGGGGACCCAGTACTTC. The rearrangement joins TRBV20-1 to TRBJ2-5; maybe TRBD2 (5 bases). V dropped 3 bases and J dropped 7 bases, with 18 bases sitting between them. CDR3 length equals 14 residues. Looked up from germline, CDR1 is DFQATT and CDR2 is SNEGSKA (reference sequence).

V and J are TRBV20-1 and TRBJ2-5; a possible D gene is TRBD2 (6 bases). The CDR3 contains 13 residues. V lost 6 bases to trimming and J lost 3 bases, with 14 bases between them. Germline V gene lookup returns CDR1 DFQATT and CDR2 SNEGSKA (reference sequence). CDR3 DNA: TGCAGTGCCCCAGGGCCGGGAGAAGAGACCCAGTACTTC. Translated: CSAPGPGEETQYF.

The rearrangement uses TRBV19 and TRBJ2-7, with TRBD1 matching over 7 bases. This CDR3 has 15 residues. The V gene's germline CDR1 is LNHDA and CDR2 SQIVND (reference sequence). Losses at the gene ends were 5 bases for V and 0 bases for J; bases not matched to a gene: 7. CDR3 in amino acids: CASSPGTVSSYEQYF. In DNA, the CDR3 is TGTGCCAGTAGTCCCGGGACAGTAAGCTCCTACGAGCAGTACTTC.

The chain has TRBV19 and TRBJ2-3, with TRBD2 matching over 8 bases. This CDR3 is 14 amino acids long. Germline lookup yields CDR1 LNHDA and CDR2 SQIVND (reference sequence). Unmatched junction bases numbered 10, after V lost 10 bases and J lost 4 bases. This CDR3 is CATNAPGGADTQYF. In DNA, the CDR3 is TGTGCCACCAACGCCCCGGGGGGGGCAGATACGCAGTATTTT.

In this sample, this clonotype turned up once. The rearrangement joins TRBV6-5 to TRBJ2-5; weak D call: TRBD2 (6 bases). CDR1 and CDR2 from the germline V gene are MNHEY and SVGAGI. There are 15 residues in the CDR3. Trimming removed 5 bases from V and 5 bases from J, with 18 bases in between. CDR3 residues: CASSTAGRGRETQYF. The CDR3 nucleotides read TGTGCCAGCAGTACCGCGGGACGGGGCAGGGAGACCCAGTACTTC.

The genes are TRBV12-3 or TRBV12-4 and TRBJ2-7, with TRBD1 as a possible D gene (5 bases). The ends were cut back, 6 bases at V and 2 bases at J, with 11 bases in the middle. The CDR3 is 13 residues long. The CDR3 protein is CASSPPRAYEQYF. CDR3 DNA: TGTGCCAGCAGCCCCCCCAGGGCCTACGAGCAGTACTTC.

The CDR3 loop reads CASSSDRVITRQPQHF. The CDR3 DNA is TGTGCCAGCAGCTCCGACAGGGTAATAACGCGTCAGCCCCAGCATTTT. The V and J genes are TRBV6-2 or TRBV6-3 and TRBJ1-5; 7 positions match TRBD1. V was pared by 6 bases and J by 6 bases, with 14 bases of the junction left unmatched. The CDR3 is made up of 16 amino acids. In germline, CDR1 is MNHEY, CDR2 SVGEGT.

The chain combines TRBV12-3 or TRBV12-4 with TRBJ2-1; 7 positions agree with TRBD1. The CDR3 extends over 17 amino acids. J lost 6 bases, V lost 5 bases, and 16 bases had no gene match. Here the CDR3 DNA reads TGTGCCAGCAGTCCGGGACAGTACCCGACCCTTACCAATGAGCAGTTCTTC. It is translated as CASSPGQYPTLTNEQFF.

This clonotype turned up a few times. The chain employs TRBV12-3 or TRBV12-4 and TRBJ2-2; 7 bases map to TRBD2. Unmatched junction bases numbered 2, after V lost 3 bases and J lost 1 base. This CDR3 contains 15 residues. CDR3 sequence reads: CASSFASGNTGELFF. CDR3 bases: TGTGCCAGCAGTTTCGCTAGCGGGAACACCGGGGAGCTGTTTTTT.